The 4 T cell receptor beta chains given below trace back to one sample, sequenced in a study of CD8+ T cells in alopecia areata. Following extraction, RNA underwent reverse transcription to cDNA, which served as the sequencing template. TCRdb's table, derived via immunoSEQ multiplex PCR, lists solely in-frame clones and lacks some. The table records about 290,000 clones, roughly 64% of them present only once. Sample treatment: oral pan-JAK inhibitor, 5-10 mg twice daily. Material: CD4+ T cells sorted from blood, obtained at week 24, from a patient treated with tofacitinib. The receptors were sampled from a human donor with alopecia areata.

This rearrangement joins TRBV4-1 to TRBJ2-7; 7 nucleotides agree with TRBD1. V trimming: 1 base; J trimming: 1 base; junction bases outside the gene matches: 7. The CDR3 sequence is 16 residues long. Germline CDR1 and CDR2: MGHRA and YSYEKL. The CDR3: CASSQVSTGFSYEQYF. The DNA for the CDR3 is TGCGCCAGCAGCCAAGTTTCGACAGGGTTTTCCTACGAGCAGTACTTC.

The V call is TRBV30, the J call TRBJ1-2; TRBD1 aligns across 7 bases. Germline lookup yields CDR1 GTSNPN and CDR2 SVGIG (reference sequence). The CDR3 is made up of 15 amino acids. V lost 1 base to trimming and J lost 2 bases; unmatched junction nucleotides: 7. For the CDR3, the DNA is TGTGCCTGGAGTGATCCCGACAGGGCCAACTATGGCTACACCTTC. Amino acids: CAWSDPDRANYGYTF.

V gene TRBV2 combines with J gene TRBJ1-6; TRBD1 might be the D (5 bases). Germline-derived CDR1 and CDR2 are SNHLY and FYNNEI. This CDR3 has 14 amino acids. Between the trimmed V and J ends, which lost 11 bases and 6 bases, there was a span of 17 bases. The DNA of the CDR3 is TGTGCCGCCCGCGGTTGGGGCGCTAATTCACCCCTCCACTTT. Amino acids: CAARGWGANSPLHF.

The chain recombines TRBV7-9 with TRBJ1-2; tentatively, D is TRBD1 (5 bases). Trimming left V 7 bases short and J 8 bases short, with 17 bases between. This CDR3 comprises 13 residues. The V gene's germline CDR1 is SEHNR and CDR2 FQNEAQ (reference sequence). CDR3 residues: CASNPPGPGGYTF. CDR3 coding DNA: TGTGCCAGCAACCCCCCGGGGCCTGGAGGCTACACCTTC. Together with reference TRBV7-9 and TRBJ1-2, the CDR3 gives the full variable domain: DTGVSQNPRHKITKRGQNVTFRCDPISEHNRLYWYRQTLGQGPEFLTYFQNEAQLEKSRLLSDRFSAERPKGSFSTLEIQRTEQGDSAMYLCASNPPGPGGYTFGSGTRLTVV.